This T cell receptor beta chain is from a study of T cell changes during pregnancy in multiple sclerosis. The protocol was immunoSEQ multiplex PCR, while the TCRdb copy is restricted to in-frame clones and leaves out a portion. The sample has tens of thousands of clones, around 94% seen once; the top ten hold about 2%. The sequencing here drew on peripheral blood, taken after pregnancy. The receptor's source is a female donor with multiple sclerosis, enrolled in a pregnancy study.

DNA of the CDR3: TGTGCCAGCAGCCCCTCAAGTAGCAACAATGAGCAGTTCTTC. Residues: CASSPSSSNNEQFF. V is TRBV7-8 and J is TRBJ2-1; no clear D. The ends were cut back, 5 bases at V and 5 bases at J, with 13 bases in the middle. The CDR3 sequence is 14 residues long. Germline V gene sequence: CDR1 SGHVS, CDR2 FQNEAQ.